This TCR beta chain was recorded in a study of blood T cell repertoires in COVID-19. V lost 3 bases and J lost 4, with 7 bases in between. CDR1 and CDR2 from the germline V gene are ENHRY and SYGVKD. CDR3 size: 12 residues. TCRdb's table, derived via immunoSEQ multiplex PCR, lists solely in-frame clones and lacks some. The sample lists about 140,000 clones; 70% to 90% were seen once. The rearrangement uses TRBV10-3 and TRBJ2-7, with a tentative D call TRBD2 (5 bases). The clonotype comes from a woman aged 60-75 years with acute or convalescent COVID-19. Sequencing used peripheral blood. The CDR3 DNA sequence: TGTGCCATCAGTGAAGGAGGATACGAGCAGTACTTC. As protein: CAISEGGYEQYF.